Listed below are T cell receptor beta chains from one sample, sequenced in a study of blood T cell repertoires in COVID-19. The repertoire was sequenced with immunoSEQ multiplex PCR; TCRdb's copy has only in-frame clones and lacks some. The repertoire consists of around 270,000 clones, with 85% to 90% occurring once and the leading ten covering roughly 4.9%. Sequencing input: peripheral blood. These receptors were taken from a woman aged 55-69 years with COVID-19, enrolled during active disease. Each CDR3 is given with its conserved first and last residue. A D gene is named only where the DNA matches it firmly. The size of a clone is reported for some rows only, either as once, few or many, or as a class for expanded clones.

J: TRBJ1-5; D: TRBD1; V: TRBV19; size: once; CDR3: CASSLRTGSSNQPQHF; DNA: TGTGCCAGTAGTCTCCGGACAGGGTCCAGCAATCAGCCCCAGCATTTT
J: TRBJ1-1; D: NA; V: TRBV28; size: NA; CDR3: CASSAWGVMNTEAFF; DNA: TGTGCCAGCAGCGCGTGGGGGGTCATGAACACTGAAGCTTTCTTT
J: TRBJ2-7; D: TRBD2; V: TRBV5-1; size: NA; CDR3: CASALGRAGGQYEQYF; DNA: TGCGCCAGCGCGCTAGGACGAGCGGGAGGGCAGTACGAGCAGTACTTC
J: TRBJ2-3; D: TRBD2; V: TRBV29-1; size: NA; CDR3: CSVEPSGGTDTQYF; DNA: TGCAGCGTTGAACCTAGCGGGGGCACAGATACGCAGTATTTT
J: TRBJ1-1; D: NA; V: TRBV3-1/TRBV3-2; size: NA; CDR3: CASWSGAVNTEAFF; DNA: TGTGCCAGCTGGTCTGGGGCAGTTAACACTGAAGCTTTCTTT
J: TRBJ1-5; D: NA; V: TRBV4-1; size: NA; CDR3: CASSQDSIGRRDQPQHF; DNA: TGCGCCAGCAGCCAAGATAGTATAGGGCGGAGGGATCAGCCCCAGCATTTT
J: TRBJ1-5; D: NA; V: TRBV11-3; size: NA; CDR3: CASSPKRAVCGRPQHF; DNA: TGTGCCAGCAGCCCGAAGAGGGCGGTTTGCGGGCGGCCCCAGCATTTT
J: TRBJ1-1; D: TRBD1; V: TRBV5-1; size: NA; CDR3: CASSLPLDRQMDTEAFF; DNA: TGCGCCAGCAGCCTACCCCTGGACAGGCAAATGGACACTGAAGCTTTCTTT
J: TRBJ1-1; D: NA; V: TRBV5-1; size: NA; CDR3: CASSLVGQGSNTEAFF; DNA: TGCGCCAGCAGCTTGGTAGGTCAGGGGTCGAACACTGAAGCTTTCTTT
J: TRBJ1-1; D: NA; V: TRBV11-2; size: NA; CDR3: CASSLNTEAFF; DNA: TGTGCCAGCAGCCTAAACACTGAAGCTTTCTTT
J: TRBJ1-5; D: TRBD1; V: TRBV5-4; size: NA; CDR3: CASSRQGGNQPQHF; DNA: TGTGCCAGCAGCAGACAGGGGGGCAATCAGCCCCAGCATTTT
J: TRBJ2-7; D: TRBD1; V: TRBV14; size: few; CDR3: CASSQRPGGYEQYF; DNA: TGTGCCAGCAGCCAACGGCCAGGGGGCTACGAGCAGTACTTC
J: TRBJ2-1; D: TRBD2; V: TRBV6-2/TRBV6-3; size: NA; CDR3: CASSPHSGSLGSGSYNEQFF; DNA: TGTGCCAGCAGTCCCCATAGCGGGAGTTTAGGAAGCGGCTCCTACAATGAGCAGTTCTTC
J: TRBJ1-4; D: NA; V: TRBV30; size: NA; CDR3: CAWSAYKGVNEKLFF; DNA: TGTGCCTGGAGTGCCTACAAGGGGGTGAATGAAAAACTGTTTTTT
J: TRBJ1-1; D: NA; V: TRBV4-1; size: NA; CDR3: CASSQDPVSIRGTKKGAFF; DNA: TGCGCCAGCAGCCAAGATCCTGTGTCTATAAGGGGGACAAAGAAGGGAGCTTTCTTT
J: TRBJ1-3; D: TRBD1; V: TRBV7-2; size: NA; CDR3: CASSSRTGAGNTIYF; DNA: TGTGCCAGCAGTTCCCGGACAGGGGCTGGAAACACCATATATTTT
J: TRBJ2-2; D: TRBD2; V: TRBV25-1; size: NA; CDR3: CASSPGGTGELFF; DNA: TGTGCCAGCAGTCCGGGAGGGACCGGGGAGCTGTTTTTT
J: TRBJ2-1; D: NA; V: TRBV15; size: NA; CDR3: CATSRTFTSPEQFF; DNA: TGTGCCACCAGCAGAACTTTTACTTCGCCTGAGCAGTTCTTC
J: TRBJ2-1; D: TRBD2; V: TRBV19; size: NA; CDR3: CASSRKRETNEQFF; DNA: TGTGCCAGTAGTAGAAAGCGGGAGACGAATGAGCAGTTCTTC
J: TRBJ1-3; D: TRBD1; V: TRBV5-4; size: NA; CDR3: CASSLGQGVSGNTIYF; DNA: TGTGCCAGCAGCTTAGGACAGGGGGTTTCTGGAAACACCATATATTTT
J: TRBJ1-3; D: NA; V: TRBV4-3; size: NA; CDR3: CASSQVGQGSGNTIYF; DNA: TGCGCCAGCAGCCAAGTTGGGCAGGGATCTGGAAACACCATATATTTT
J: TRBJ2-4; D: NA; V: TRBV6-5; size: NA; CDR3: CASSLHIADPKNIQYF; DNA: TGTGCCAGCAGTTTACACATAGCGGATCCCAAAAACATTCAGTACTTC
J: TRBJ2-2; D: NA; V: TRBV19; size: NA; CDR3: CASIVANTGELFF; DNA: TGTGCCAGTATCGTAGCAAACACCGGGGAGCTGTTTTTT
J: TRBJ1-6; D: NA; V: TRBV5-1; size: many; CDR3: CASRAAYNSPLHF; DNA: TGCGCCAGCAGGGCCGCTTATAATTCACCCCTCCACTTT
J: TRBJ1-3; D: TRBD1; V: TRBV7-2; size: NA; CDR3: CASSPDRGSGNTIYF; DNA: TGTGCCAGCAGCCCAGACAGGGGCTCTGGAAACACCATATATTTT
J: TRBJ1-1; D: TRBD1; V: TRBV11-2; size: NA; CDR3: CASSPGQANTEAFF; DNA: TGTGCCAGCAGCCCGGGACAGGCAAACACTGAAGCTTTCTTT
J: TRBJ2-7; D: NA; V: TRBV28; size: NA; CDR3: CASSSGGVEDYEQYF; DNA: TGTGCCAGCAGCTCAGGCGGGGTGGAGGACTACGAGCAGTACTTC
J: TRBJ1-3; D: NA; V: TRBV6-6; size: NA; CDR3: CASSYRDTIYF; DNA: TGTGCCAGCAGTTATAGAGACACCATATATTTT
J: TRBJ2-7; D: TRBD1; V: TRBV7-8; size: NA; CDR3: CASSLASGGGYEQYF; DNA: TGTGCCAGCAGCTTAGCTTCAGGGGGCGGGTACGAGCAGTACTTC
J: TRBJ1-2; D: NA; V: TRBV30; size: NA; CDR3: CAWSVRGPGYTF; DNA: TGTGCCTGGAGTGTGCGGGGGCCTGGCTACACCTTC
J: TRBJ2-3; D: TRBD1; V: TRBV2; size: few; CDR3: CASVVGQGSSTDTQYF; DNA: TGTGCCAGCGTGGTCGGACAGGGAAGTAGCACAGATACGCAGTATTTT
J: TRBJ1-2; D: NA; V: TRBV3-1/TRBV3-2; size: NA; CDR3: CASSQQGYYGYTF; DNA: TGTGCCAGCAGCCAGCAGGGATACTATGGCTACACCTTC
J: TRBJ1-2; D: TRBD1; V: TRBV6-1; size: NA; CDR3: CASSEQDRWNGYTF; DNA: TGTGCCAGCAGTGAGCAGGACAGGTGGAATGGCTACACCTTC
J: TRBJ2-3; D: NA; V: TRBV7-2; size: NA; CDR3: CASSPRWGRVGYTDTQYF; DNA: TGTGCCAGCAGCCCTCGTTGGGGGCGCGTTGGCTACACAGATACGCAGTATTTT
J: TRBJ1-2; D: NA; V: TRBV14; size: NA; CDR3: CASSQIPGQGVYGYTF; DNA: TGTGCCAGCAGCCAGATCCCCGGGCAGGGCGTCTATGGCTACACCTTC
J: TRBJ2-2; D: TRBD1; V: TRBV9; size: once; CDR3: CASSDQPGQRHTGELFF; DNA: TGTGCCAGCAGCGACCAACCGGGACAGAGGCACACCGGGGAGCTGTTTTTT
J: TRBJ1-3; D: TRBD1; V: TRBV5-1; size: NA; CDR3: CASSLGTASGNTIYF; DNA: TGCGCCAGCAGTTTAGGGACAGCCTCTGGAAACACCATATATTTT
J: TRBJ2-1; D: NA; V: TRBV28; size: NA; CDR3: CASSEVGIQGIYEQFF; DNA: TGTGCCAGCAGTGAAGTGGGAATCCAGGGGATCTATGAGCAGTTCTTC
J: TRBJ1-6; D: TRBD1; V: TRBV15; size: NA; CDR3: CATSRGYRGDNSPLHF; DNA: TGTGCCACCAGCAGAGGCTACAGGGGGGATAATTCACCCCTCCACTTT
J: TRBJ2-1; D: TRBD1; V: TRBV28; size: NA; CDR3: CASSFRVRGLYNEQFF; DNA: TGTGCCAGCAGTTTTCGGGTCAGGGGGCTTTACAATGAGCAGTTCTTC
J: TRBJ2-5; D: NA; V: TRBV10-3; size: NA; CDR3: CAISGSPGETQYF; DNA: TGTGCCATCAGTGGGTCCCCCGGAGAGACCCAGTACTTC
J: TRBJ1-1; D: NA; V: TRBV4-1; size: NA; CDR3: CASSQDLVQRAEAFF; DNA: TGCGCCAGCAGCCAAGATCTGGTCCAGAGGGCTGAAGCTTTCTTT
J: TRBJ2-6; D: TRBD1; V: TRBV7-9; size: NA; CDR3: CASSRDRARSGANVLTF; DNA: TGTGCCAGCAGCCGGGACAGGGCCCGTTCTGGGGCCAACGTCCTGACTTTC
J: TRBJ2-1; D: TRBD1; V: TRBV27; size: NA; CDR3: CASSLGQGGNEQFF; DNA: TGTGCCAGCAGTCTCGGACAGGGGGGCAATGAGCAGTTCTTC
J: TRBJ2-1; D: NA; V: TRBV7-2; size: once; CDR3: CASSLARERYNEQFF; DNA: TGTGCCAGCAGCTTAGCTCGGGAGAGGTACAATGAGCAGTTCTTC
J: TRBJ1-6; D: NA; V: TRBV6-5; size: few; CDR3: CASSVTFGPLHF; DNA: TGTGCCAGCAGCGTCACCTTCGGGCCCCTCCACTTT
J: TRBJ2-7; D: NA; V: TRBV5-4; size: NA; CDR3: CASSFRRERGYEQYF; DNA: TGTGCCAGCAGCTTCAGGCGGGAGAGGGGGTACGAGCAGTACTTC
J: TRBJ2-3; D: TRBD2; V: TRBV29-1; size: NA; CDR3: CSVHGLAGEWVSTDTQYF; DNA: TGCAGCGTACACGGACTAGCGGGAGAGTGGGTTAGCACAGATACGCAGTATTTT
J: TRBJ2-3; D: TRBD2; V: TRBV6-5; size: NA; CDR3: CASSRSGASTDTQYF; DNA: TGTGCCAGCAGCAGGAGCGGGGCTAGCACAGATACGCAGTATTTT
J: TRBJ2-3; D: TRBD2; V: TRBV5-6; size: once; CDR3: CASSFGSRGRADTQYF; DNA: TGTGCCAGCAGCTTTGGCTCTCGAGGGAGGGCAGATACGCAGTATTTT
J: TRBJ1-6; D: NA; V: TRBV28; size: NA; CDR3: CASGTPASPLHF; DNA: TGTGCCAGCGGGACACCCGCTTCACCCCTCCACTTT
J: TRBJ2-5; D: NA; V: TRBV2; size: NA; CDR3: CASSNRGTRETQYF; DNA: TGTGCCAGCAGTAACCGGGGGACGAGGGAGACCCAGTACTTC
J: TRBJ2-2; D: NA; V: TRBV19; size: NA; CDR3: CASSKTSGHRTGELFF; DNA: TGTGCCAGTAGCAAGACTAGTGGCCATCGAACCGGGGAGCTGTTTTTT